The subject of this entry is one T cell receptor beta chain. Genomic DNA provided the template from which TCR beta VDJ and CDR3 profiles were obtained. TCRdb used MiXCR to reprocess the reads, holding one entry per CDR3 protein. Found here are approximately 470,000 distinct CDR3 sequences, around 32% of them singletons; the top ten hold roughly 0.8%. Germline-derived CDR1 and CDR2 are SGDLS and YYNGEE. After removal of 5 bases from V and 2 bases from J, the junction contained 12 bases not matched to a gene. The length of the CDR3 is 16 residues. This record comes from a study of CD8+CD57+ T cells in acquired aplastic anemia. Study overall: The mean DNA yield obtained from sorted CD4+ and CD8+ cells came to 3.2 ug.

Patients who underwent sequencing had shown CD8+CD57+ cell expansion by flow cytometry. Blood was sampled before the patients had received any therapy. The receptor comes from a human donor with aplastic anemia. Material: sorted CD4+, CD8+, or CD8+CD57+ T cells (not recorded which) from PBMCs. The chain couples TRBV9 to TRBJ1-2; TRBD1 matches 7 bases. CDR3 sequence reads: CASSSTAGTANYGYTF. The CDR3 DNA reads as TGTGCCAGCAGTTCGACGGCCGGGACAGCAAACTATGGCTACACCTTC.